This T cell receptor (beta chain) derives from a study of T cell responses to AZD1222 COVID-19 vaccine. Study-wide background: Second doses at about 4 or about 12 weeks were pooled.

This CDR3 comprises 13 residues. Germline CDR1 and CDR2: MNHEY and SVGAGI. V gave up 8 bases and J gave up 4 bases; unmatched junction bases: 7. Points from the study as a whole: Donors were chiefly white British, with a greater number of females, and clonal diversity was perhaps underestimated.

In regard to this clone: What it binds is not known.

Clones were sequenced by immunoSEQ multiplex PCR, and TCRdb holds only the in-frame ones, with some missing. In the table there are roughly 70,000 clones, more than 80% of which are singletons. Here the sequenced sample was peripheral blood, taken on day 0 of AZD1222 vaccination. The chain combines TRBV6-5 with TRBJ1-2; TRBD1 aligns across 7 bases. The sequence was collected from an adult in good health. CDR3: CASVLTGPYGYTF. Written as DNA, the CDR3 is TGTGCCAGCGTTCTGACAGGGCCCTATGGCTACACCTTC.